This TCR beta chain came from a study of T cells after yellow fever vaccination. The overall study: Fractions low in cell number were prepared with SMART-Seq v4 Ultra Low Input. Study-level results: Researchers cautioned that FACS-sorted repertoires could harbor abundant clonotypes contaminating from the bulk population. In post-booster samples, most primary-vaccination clones reappeared (just under 98% CD4, nearly 90% CD8).

TCRdb re-called the 5' RACE reads through MiXCR, storing one row per CDR3 protein. The table has about 200,000 distinct CDR3 sequences, approximately 3.3% seen once. The CDR3 spans 15 residues. V lost 1 base and J 5 bases, leaving 15 bases between the germline ends. Per germline, CDR1 SGHRS and CDR2 YFSETQ. This clonotype was seen a few times. Its antigen is currently unknown. This TCR derives from a man between 18 and 29 years old who received the YFV17D yellow fever vaccine. This rearrangement joins TRBV5-1 to TRBJ2-5, with D unclear. This material consisted of CD4+ T cells sorted from PBMCs, taken 10 days after the yellow fever booster vaccination. The chain's CDR3 is CASSLTLLSQETQYF. The CDR3 coding sequence is TGCGCCAGCAGCTTGACCCTTCTGAGCCAGGAGACCCAGTACTTC.